Each of the 10 T cell receptor beta chains below was sequenced from the same sample in a study of T cells expressing NK-cell markers. Reanalyzing the 5' RACE reads, TCRdb keeps one entry per CDR3 protein, without DNA. Its table records some 390,000 distinct CDR3 sequences. The sequenced material came from blood T cells: a sorted CD56 or NKG2C T cell subset, CD4+ or CD8+ T cells, or bulk PBMC T cells (not recorded which). The source of these receptors is a woman aged 50 to 60 in good health.

The rearrangement uses TRBV7-9 and TRBJ2-1; TCRdb calls TRBD2, which cannot be checked without DNA. The CDR3 sequence is 18 residues long. Germline V gives CDR1 SEHNR, CDR2 FQNEAQ (reference sequence). The CDR3 is CASSSGTSGRAYQNEQFF.

The chain joins TRBV28 to TRBJ1-6; no DNA is available, so the TRBD1 call from TCRdb remains unchecked. The CDR3 spans 15 residues. In germline, CDR1 is MDHEN, CDR2 SYDVKM. CDR3: CASGRTGLHNSPLHF.

The V call is TRBV9, the J call TRBJ2-2. Germline values: CDR1 SGDLS, CDR2 YYNGEE. The CDR3 contains 12 residues. The CDR3 loop is CASRFFPGELFF.

J is TRBJ2-1 and V is TRBV15; TCRdb's D call, TRBD1, is unchecked because there is no DNA. Germline loops: CDR1 LNHNV, CDR2 YYDKDF (reference sequence). The CDR3 contains 13 residues. The CDR3 loop is CATSSIQGTEQFF.

This chain joins TRBV5-1 and TRBJ2-5; TCRdb proposes TRBD1, but this gene call is untestable without DNA. Looked up from germline, CDR1 is SGHRS and CDR2 is YFSETQ. This CDR3 spans 14 amino acids. CDR3 residues: CASSSGRGPETQYF.

The chain joins TRBV5-1 to TRBJ2-1; absent DNA, TCRdb's TRBD2 call cannot be checked. CDR3 size: 15 residues. Germline CDR1 and CDR2: SGHRS and YFSETQ. The CDR3 reads CASSRELAQYNEQFF.

The chain uses TRBV7-2 and TRBJ2-1; the TCRdb call, TRBD2, lacks DNA for checking. The CDR3 runs to 14 residues. Germline CDR1 is SGHTA and CDR2 is FQGNSA. The CDR3 reads CASSLDSGLGDWFF.

V gene TRBV27 combines with J gene TRBJ1-5; TCRdb reports TRBD1, a call that lacks DNA to check it against. CDR1 is MNHEY, CDR2 SMNVEV, per germline (reference sequence). The CDR3 runs to 16 residues. This CDR3 reads CASRKGTGYSNQPQHF.

The chain links TRBV12-3 or TRBV12-4 to TRBJ2-2; no DNA is available, so the TRBD2 call from TCRdb remains unchecked. The CDR3 totals 13 residues. The CDR3 is CATLLFPTGELFF.

The chain has TRBV11-2 and TRBJ2-5; TCRdb reports TRBD2, a call that lacks DNA to check it against. CDR1 is SGHAT, CDR2 FQNNGV, per germline. The CDR3 sequence is 13 residues long. The chain's CDR3 is CASSGANGETQYF.